These 3 T cell receptor beta chains share one sample of origin, sequenced in a study of control samples from healthy donors and cancer patients. Only in-frame clones appear in the TCRdb table, and some are missing; sequencing was by immunoSEQ multiplex PCR. The data contain around 110,000 clones, 85% to 95% of them seen just once; the ten biggest clones take up about 2.8%. The sample was blood. The origin of the receptors is a man in his thirties or forties in good health.

This CDR3 is CASSFPGVNTIYF. The CDR3 bases are TGTGCCAGCAGCTTCCCAGGAGTGAACACCATATATTTT. This chain links TRBV5-6 with TRBJ1-3; no definite D call. V was pared by 2 bases and J by 7 bases, with 10 bases between. Looked up from germline, CDR1 is SGHDT and CDR2 is YYEEEE. The CDR3 has 13 residues.

V is TRBV5-1 and J is TRBJ1-3; 8 bases map to TRBD1. The CDR3 length is 16 residues. The junction had 3 bases not matched to a gene; V was cut back by 1 base and J by 0 bases. Germline V gene sequence: CDR1 SGHRS, CDR2 YFSETQ. This chain's CDR3 is CASSLNRGNSGNTIYF. As DNA, the CDR3 is TGCGCCAGCAGCTTGAACAGGGGGAACTCTGGAAACACCATATATTTT.

The chain combines TRBV19 with TRBJ2-3; 13 nucleotides line up with TRBD2. The CDR3 sequence is 20 residues long. J lost 0 bases, V lost 5 bases, and 14 bases had no gene match. The germline V gene has CDR1 LNHDA and CDR2 SQIVND (reference sequence). CDR3 coding DNA: TGTGCCAGTAGTTTCAAGACTAGCGGGGGGTACAGCGATAGCACAGATACGCAGTATTTT. This translates into CASSFKTSGGYSDSTDTQYF.